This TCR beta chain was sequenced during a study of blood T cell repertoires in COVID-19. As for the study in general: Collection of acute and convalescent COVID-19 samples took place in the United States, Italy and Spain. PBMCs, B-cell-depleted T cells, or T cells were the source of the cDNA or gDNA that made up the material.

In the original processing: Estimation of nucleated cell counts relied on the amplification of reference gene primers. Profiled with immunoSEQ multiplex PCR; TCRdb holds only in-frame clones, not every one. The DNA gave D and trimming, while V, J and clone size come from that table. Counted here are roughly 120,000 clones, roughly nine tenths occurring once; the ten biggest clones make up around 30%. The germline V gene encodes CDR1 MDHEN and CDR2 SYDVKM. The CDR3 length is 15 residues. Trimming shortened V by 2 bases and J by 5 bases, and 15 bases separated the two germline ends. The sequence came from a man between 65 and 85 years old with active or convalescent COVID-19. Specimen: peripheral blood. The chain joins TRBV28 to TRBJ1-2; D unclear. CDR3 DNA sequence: TGTGCCAGCAGTTTAGCCTCGTCCGGGAGATATGGCTACACCTTC. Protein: CASSLASSGRYGYTF.